This entry lists 13 T cell receptor beta chains sequenced from one sample in a study of Ad26.COV2.S vaccination and SARS-CoV-2 variants. Measured with immunoSEQ multiplex PCR; TCRdb has only the in-frame clones, and not every one. The sample includes 450,000 to 550,000 clones, around 89% of them seen just once. Treatment: around 19 received Ad26.COV2.S at low or high dose, single or two shots; several received placebo; per-sample allocation not given. Sampling took place 63 days after the first vaccine or placebo injection. Source: peripheral blood, taken in a trial of Ad26.COV2.S vaccine versus placebo. The receptors come from a person between 18 and 65 years old who received the Ad26.COV2.S COVID-19 vaccine or a placebo.

The chain uses TRBV19 and TRBJ1-2; TRBD1 is a possible D gene (5 bases). Germline CDR1 is LNHDA and CDR2 is SQIVND (reference sequence). V was shortened by 5 bases and J by 5 bases, with 9 bases between the two germline ends. The CDR3 is made up of 12 amino acids. DNA of the CDR3: TGTGCCAGTAGTCGGACAAGTTATGGCTACACCTTC. Translated: CASSRTSYGYTF.

The chain joins TRBV28 to TRBJ1-2; 10 bases map to TRBD1. From germline, CDR1 is MDHEN and CDR2 SYDVKM. V dropped 9 bases and J dropped 4; count of bases not matched to a gene: 11. CDR3 length: 15 amino acids. CDR3 region: CASAGTGAPGYGYTF. The CDR3 DNA follows: TGTGCCAGTGCCGGGACAGGGGCGCCGGGCTATGGCTACACCTTC.

The J gene is TRBJ1-3, the V gene TRBV6-5, with D unclear. Trimming took 6 bases from V and 0 from J, leaving 6 bases between them. CDR3 length: 13 residues. Germline-derived CDR1 and CDR2 are MNHEY and SVGAGI. The CDR3 here is CASRTHSGNTIYF. CDR3 nucleotides: TGTGCCAGCAGAACCCACTCTGGAAACACCATATATTTT.

The chain recombines TRBV28 with TRBJ2-3, with 12 positions matching TRBD2. Germline V CDR1 and CDR2: MDHEN, SYDVKM. The CDR3 is made up of 20 amino acids. V lost 4 bases and J lost 2; bases outside the gene matches: 16. The CDR3 is CASSSHKSSTSGSLTDTQYF. For the CDR3, the DNA is TGTGCCAGCAGTTCTCACAAATCCTCGACTAGCGGGAGTCTCACAGATACGCAGTATTTT.

The rearrangement joins TRBV7-9 to TRBJ2-3, with a tentative D call TRBD2 (5 bases). CDR3 length: 16 residues. Germline lookup yields CDR1 SEHNR and CDR2 FQNEAQ (reference sequence). The V gene lost 1 base and the J gene lost 3 bases, with 14 bases spanning the gap. The CDR3 sequence is CASSLEPGLRTDTQYF. The CDR3 DNA reads TGTGCCAGCAGCTTAGAGCCAGGACTGCGGACAGATACGCAGTATTTT.

This sequence joins TRBV10-3 and TRBJ1-1; D gene ambiguous. With 11 bases removed from V and 1 base from J, the gap between germline ends came to 14 bases. CDR3 length: 13 residues. Looked up from germline, CDR1 is ENHRY and CDR2 is SYGVKD. The CDR3 loop is CAGRRASNTEAFF. The CDR3, as DNA: TGTGCCGGGAGGAGGGCATCGAACACTGAAGCTTTCTTT.

This chain joins TRBV28 and TRBJ2-2, with unresolved D. The CDR3 covers 14 residues. Germline CDR1 is MDHEN and CDR2 is SYDVKM. V lost 2 bases to trimming and J lost 1 base, with 5 bases between them. CDR3 loop: CASSLSRNTGELFF. Written as DNA, the CDR3 is TGTGCCAGCAGTTTAAGTAGGAACACCGGGGAGCTGTTTTTT.

The V and J genes are TRBV9 and TRBJ1-1; the D is unclear. Trimming left V 4 bases short and J 5 bases short, with 24 bases between. Germline V CDR1 and CDR2: SGDLS, YYNGEE. CDR3 size: 17 residues. The CDR3 loop reads CASSRTPLWEGGTEAFF. The CDR3 nucleotides read TGTGCCAGCAGCCGCACTCCTCTTTGGGAGGGAGGTACTGAAGCTTTCTTT.

The chain links TRBV28 to TRBJ2-2; 7 bases line up with TRBD2. The V and J ends lost 7 bases and 5 bases, in that order; junction bases with no gene match: 16. This CDR3 spans 17 amino acids. The germline CDR1 and CDR2 sequences are MDHEN and SYDVKM. The CDR3 DNA sequence: TGTGCCAGCAAACCCCCACTTGGGGAGGGGAGTACCGGGGAGCTGTTTTTT. Amino acid sequence: CASKPPLGEGSTGELFF.

The gene calls are TRBV5-1 and TRBJ1-3; 7 positions match TRBD1. The ends lost 2 bases at V and 4 bases at J; junction bases unmatched: 9. The CDR3 is 16 residues long. The germline gives CDR1 SGHRS, CDR2 YFSETQ. The CDR3 sequence: CASSFETGAKGNTIYF. CDR3 DNA sequence: TGCGCCAGCAGCTTCGAAACAGGGGCTAAAGGAAACACCATATATTTT. The variable domain in full, with the rest retrieved from reference TRBV5-1 and TRBJ1-3, is KAGVTQTPRYLIKTRGQQVTLSCSPISGHRSVSWYQQTPGQGLQFLFEYFSETQRNKGNFPGRFSGRQFSNSRSEMNVSTLELGDSALYLCASSFETGAKGNTIYFGEGSWLTVV.

This clone was counted a single time. V gene TRBV28 combines with J gene TRBJ1-1, with a possible D match to TRBD1 (5 bases). Germline loops: CDR1 MDHEN, CDR2 SYDVKM. The CDR3 totals 14 residues. V was trimmed by 4 bases and J by 1 base, leaving 10 bases between them. The CDR3 nucleotides are TGTGCCAGCAGTTCTTCCGGGGCGAACACTGAAGCTTTCTTT. It codes for CASSSSGANTEAFF.

The chain couples TRBV5-8 to TRBJ2-2, with D possibly TRBD1 on 6 matching bases. The CDR3 extends over 15 amino acids. V was clipped by 7 bases and J by 0 bases, with 13 bases between them. CDR1 SGHTS and CDR2 YDEGEE come from the germline V gene. CDR3 nucleotide sequence: TGTGCCAGCCTCACAGGGTTCCCGAACACCGGGGAGCTGTTTTTT. This gives the protein CASLTGFPNTGELFF.

The V gene is TRBV9, the J gene TRBJ2-5, with 14 bases aligning to TRBD2. The junction had 7 bases not matched to a gene; V was cut back by 4 bases and J by 5 bases. CDR1 and CDR2 (germline): SGDLS, YYNGEE. This CDR3 region has 16 residues. Here the CDR3 reads CASSYPGLAGVETQYF. DNA for the CDR3: TGTGCCAGCAGCTATCCGGGACTAGCGGGAGTGGAGACCCAGTACTTC.